This T cell receptor beta chain was sequenced during a study of CD8 T cells in Susac syndrome. V shed 6 bases, J shed 7 bases, and the junction held 4 bases outside the gene matches. This CDR3 comprises 14 residues. Germline V gives CDR1 SGHTA, CDR2 FQGNSA. An input of roughly 0.5 to 1 ug of RNA was subjected to reverse transcription using random hexamers. With immunoSEQ multiplex PCR, TCR beta CDR3 was amplified across 54 Vbeta and 13 Jbeta. TCRdb reanalysed the immunoSEQ multiplex PCR reads using MiXCR and keeps one entry per CDR3 protein. The sample contains more than 100,000 distinct CDR3 sequences, nearly 95% of which appear only once. Points on this clonotype: As yet, its antigen is unknown.

Study-wide findings and caveats: As the study acknowledged, the number of individuals who were part of its TCR sequencing and HLA analysis was relatively small.

The origin of this receptor is a human donor in good health. What was sequenced was CD4+ T cells from PBMCs. The chain uses TRBV7-2 and TRBJ2-1; 12 bases map to TRBD2. In DNA form, the CDR3 reads TGTGCCAGCAGTCGACTAGCGGGAGAGAATGAGCAGTTCTTC. The encoded protein is CASSRLAGENEQFF.